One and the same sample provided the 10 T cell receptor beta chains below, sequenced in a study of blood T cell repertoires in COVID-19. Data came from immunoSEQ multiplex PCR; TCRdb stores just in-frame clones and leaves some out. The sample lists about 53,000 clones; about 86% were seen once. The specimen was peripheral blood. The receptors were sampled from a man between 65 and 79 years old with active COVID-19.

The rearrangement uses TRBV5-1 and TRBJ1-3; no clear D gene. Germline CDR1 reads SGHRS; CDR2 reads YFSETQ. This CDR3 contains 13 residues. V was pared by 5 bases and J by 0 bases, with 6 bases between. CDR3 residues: CASRSGSGNTIYF. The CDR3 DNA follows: TGCGCCAGCAGATCCGGCTCTGGAAACACCATATATTTT.

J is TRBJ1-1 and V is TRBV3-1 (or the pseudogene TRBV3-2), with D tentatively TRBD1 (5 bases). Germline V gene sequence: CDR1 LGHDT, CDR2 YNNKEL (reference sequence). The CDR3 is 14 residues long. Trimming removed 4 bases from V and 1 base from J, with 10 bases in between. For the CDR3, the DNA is TGTGCCAGCAGCCCAGGGTTACGGAACACTGAAGCTTTCTTT. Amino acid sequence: CASSPGLRNTEAFF.

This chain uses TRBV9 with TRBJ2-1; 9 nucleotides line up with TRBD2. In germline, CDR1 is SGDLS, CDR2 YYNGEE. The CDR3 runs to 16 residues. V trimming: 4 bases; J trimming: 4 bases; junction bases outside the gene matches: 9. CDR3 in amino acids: CASSPRTSALYNEQFF. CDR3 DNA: TGTGCCAGCAGCCCCCGGACTAGCGCCCTGTACAATGAGCAGTTCTTC.

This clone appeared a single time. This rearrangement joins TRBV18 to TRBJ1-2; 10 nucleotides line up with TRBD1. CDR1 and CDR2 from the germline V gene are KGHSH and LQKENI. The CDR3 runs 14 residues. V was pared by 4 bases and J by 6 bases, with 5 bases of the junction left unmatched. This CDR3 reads CASSRDRGEHGYTF. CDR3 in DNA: TGTGCCAGCTCACGGGACAGGGGTGAGCATGGCTACACCTTC.

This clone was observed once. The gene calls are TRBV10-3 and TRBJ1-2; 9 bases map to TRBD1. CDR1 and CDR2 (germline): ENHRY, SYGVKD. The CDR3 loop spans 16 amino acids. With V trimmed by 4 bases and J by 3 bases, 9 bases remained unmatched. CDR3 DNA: TGTGCCATCAGTGCCGGGACAGGGTTTAGAGACTATGGCTACACCTTC. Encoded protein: CAISAGTGFRDYGYTF.

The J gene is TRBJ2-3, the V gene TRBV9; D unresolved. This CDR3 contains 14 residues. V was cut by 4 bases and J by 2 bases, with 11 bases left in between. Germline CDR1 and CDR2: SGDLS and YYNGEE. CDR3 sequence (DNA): TGTGCCAGCAGCCCCCTGGCGGTCACAGATACGCAGTATTTT. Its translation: CASSPLAVTDTQYF.

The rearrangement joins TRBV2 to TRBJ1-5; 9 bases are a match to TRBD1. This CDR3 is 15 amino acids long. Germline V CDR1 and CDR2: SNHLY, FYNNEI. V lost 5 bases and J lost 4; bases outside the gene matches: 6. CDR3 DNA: TGTGCCAGCAGTCCGGGACAGGGAAGGAATCAGCCCCAGCATTTT. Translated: CASSPGQGRNQPQHF.

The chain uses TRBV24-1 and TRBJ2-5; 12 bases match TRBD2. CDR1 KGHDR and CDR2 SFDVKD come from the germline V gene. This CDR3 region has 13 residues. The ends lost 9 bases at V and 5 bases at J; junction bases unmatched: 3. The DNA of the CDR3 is TGTGCCACCGCTCTAGCGGGGGGGGAGACCCAGTACTTC. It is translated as CATALAGGETQYF.

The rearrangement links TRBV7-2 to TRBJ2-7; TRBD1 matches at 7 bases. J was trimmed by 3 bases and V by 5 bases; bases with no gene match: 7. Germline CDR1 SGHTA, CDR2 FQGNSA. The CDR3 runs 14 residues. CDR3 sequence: CASSLNRDSYEQYF. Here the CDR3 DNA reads TGTGCCAGCAGCCTTAACCGGGACAGCTACGAGCAGTACTTC.

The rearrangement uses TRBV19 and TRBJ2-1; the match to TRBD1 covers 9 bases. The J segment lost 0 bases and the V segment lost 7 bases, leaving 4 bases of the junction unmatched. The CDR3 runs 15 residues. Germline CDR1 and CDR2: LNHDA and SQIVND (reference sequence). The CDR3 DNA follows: TGTGCCAGTAACCCACAGGGGGCCTCCTACAATGAGCAGTTCTTC. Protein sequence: CASNPQGASYNEQFF.